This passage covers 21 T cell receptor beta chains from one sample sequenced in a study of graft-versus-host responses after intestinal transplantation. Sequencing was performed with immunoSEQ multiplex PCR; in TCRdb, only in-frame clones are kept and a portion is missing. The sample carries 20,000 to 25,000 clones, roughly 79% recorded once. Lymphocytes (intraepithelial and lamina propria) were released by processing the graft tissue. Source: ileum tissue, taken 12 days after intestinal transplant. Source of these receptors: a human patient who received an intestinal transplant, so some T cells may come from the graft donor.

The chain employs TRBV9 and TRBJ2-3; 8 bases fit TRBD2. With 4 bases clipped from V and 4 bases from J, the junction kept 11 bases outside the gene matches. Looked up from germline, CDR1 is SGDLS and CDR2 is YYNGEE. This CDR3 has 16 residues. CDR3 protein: CASSPLTREVPDTQYF. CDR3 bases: TGTGCCAGCAGCCCGCTTACGCGGGAGGTTCCAGATACGCAGTATTTT.

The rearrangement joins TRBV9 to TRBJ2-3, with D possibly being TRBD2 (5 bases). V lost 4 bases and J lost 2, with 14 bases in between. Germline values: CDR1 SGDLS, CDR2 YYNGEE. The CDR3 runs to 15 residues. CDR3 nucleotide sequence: TGTGCCAGCAGCCCCCTATTGCGGGCCACAGATACGCAGTATTTT. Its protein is CASSPLLRATDTQYF.

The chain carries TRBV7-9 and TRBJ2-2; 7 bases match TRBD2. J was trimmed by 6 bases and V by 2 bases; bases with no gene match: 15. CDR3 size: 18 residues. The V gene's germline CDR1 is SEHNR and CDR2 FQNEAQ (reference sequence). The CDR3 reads CASSLLPGRGEGAGELFF. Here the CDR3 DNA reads TGTGCCAGCAGCTTACTTCCGGGTCGCGGGGAGGGAGCCGGGGAGCTGTTTTTT.

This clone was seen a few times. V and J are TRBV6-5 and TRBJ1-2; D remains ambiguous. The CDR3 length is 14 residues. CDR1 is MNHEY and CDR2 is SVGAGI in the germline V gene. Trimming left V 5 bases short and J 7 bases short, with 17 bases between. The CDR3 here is CASSGLRGYRGYTF. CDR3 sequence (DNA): TGTGCCAGCAGTGGACTCCGGGGATATCGTGGCTACACCTTC.

The CDR3 here is CASSQLQGWGNQPQHF. The CDR3, as DNA: TGCGCCAGCAGCCAGTTACAGGGTTGGGGCAATCAGCCCCAGCATTTT. The chain combines TRBV4-1 with TRBJ1-5; a weak D match, TRBD1 (6 bases). V lost 3 bases and J 2 bases, leaving 14 bases between the germline ends. CDR3 length equals 16 residues. Germline V gives CDR1 MGHRA, CDR2 YSYEKL.

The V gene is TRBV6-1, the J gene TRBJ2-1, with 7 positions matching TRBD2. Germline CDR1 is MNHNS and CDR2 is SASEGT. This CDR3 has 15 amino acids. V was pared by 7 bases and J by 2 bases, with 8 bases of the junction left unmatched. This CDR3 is CASTQGRGAYNEQFF. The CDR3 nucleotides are TGTGCCAGCACCCAAGGCCGGGGGGCCTACAATGAGCAGTTCTTC.

CDR3 loop: CASSQNSGGLYEQYF. The DNA of the CDR3 is TGTGCCAGCAGTCAAAATAGCGGGGGTCTCTACGAGCAGTACTTC. This chain links TRBV6-1 with TRBJ2-5, with TRBD2 matching 9 bases. TRBJ2-7 explains the end of the DNA better; the J call may be wrong. This CDR3 is 15 amino acids long. Germline assignment: CDR1 MNHNS and CDR2 SASEGT.

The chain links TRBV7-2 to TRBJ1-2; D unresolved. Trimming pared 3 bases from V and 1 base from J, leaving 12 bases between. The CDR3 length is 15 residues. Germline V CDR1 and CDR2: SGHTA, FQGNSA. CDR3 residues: CASSLGKTYNYGYTF. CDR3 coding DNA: TGTGCCAGCAGCTTGGGCAAAACATATAACTATGGCTACACCTTC.

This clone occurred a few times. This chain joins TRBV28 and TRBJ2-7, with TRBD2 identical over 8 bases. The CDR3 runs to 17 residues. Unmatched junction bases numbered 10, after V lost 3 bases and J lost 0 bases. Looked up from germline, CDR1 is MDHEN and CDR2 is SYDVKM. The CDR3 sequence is CASSLTLAGDSSYEQYF. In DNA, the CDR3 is TGTGCCAGCAGTTTGACTCTAGCGGGTGATAGCTCCTACGAGCAGTACTTC. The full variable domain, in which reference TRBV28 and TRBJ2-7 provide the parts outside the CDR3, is DVKVTQSSRYLVKRTGEKVFLECVQDMDHENMFWYRQDPGLGLRLIYFSYDVKMKEKGDIPEGYSVSREKKERFSLILESASTNQTSMYLCASSLTLAGDSSYEQYFGPGTRLTVT.

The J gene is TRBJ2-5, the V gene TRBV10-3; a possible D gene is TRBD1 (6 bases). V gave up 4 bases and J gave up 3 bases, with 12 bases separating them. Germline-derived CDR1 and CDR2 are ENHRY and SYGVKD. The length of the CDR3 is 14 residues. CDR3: CAISVWAGEETQYF. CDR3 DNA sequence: TGTGCCATCAGTGTATGGGCAGGGGAAGAGACCCAGTACTTC.

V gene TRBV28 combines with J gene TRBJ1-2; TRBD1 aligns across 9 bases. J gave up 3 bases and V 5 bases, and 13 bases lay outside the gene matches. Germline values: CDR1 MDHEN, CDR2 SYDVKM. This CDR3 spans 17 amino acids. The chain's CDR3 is CASSLNRGHPFYYGYTF. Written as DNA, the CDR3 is TGTGCCAGCAGTCTTAACAGGGGGCATCCCTTTTACTATGGCTACACCTTC.

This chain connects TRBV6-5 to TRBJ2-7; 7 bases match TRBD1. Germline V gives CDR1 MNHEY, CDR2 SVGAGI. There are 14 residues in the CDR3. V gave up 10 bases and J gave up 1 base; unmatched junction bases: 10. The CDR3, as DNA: TGTGCCACCTGTGCGGACAGGTTATCCTACGAGCAGTACTTC. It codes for CATCADRLSYEQYF.

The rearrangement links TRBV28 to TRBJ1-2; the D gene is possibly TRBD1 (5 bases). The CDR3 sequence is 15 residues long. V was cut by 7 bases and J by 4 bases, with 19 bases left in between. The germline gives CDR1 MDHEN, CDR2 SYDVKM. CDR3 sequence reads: CASNTLPAGRYGYTF. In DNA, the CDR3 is TGTGCCAGCAACACACTCCCAGCAGGGCGCTATGGCTACACCTTC.

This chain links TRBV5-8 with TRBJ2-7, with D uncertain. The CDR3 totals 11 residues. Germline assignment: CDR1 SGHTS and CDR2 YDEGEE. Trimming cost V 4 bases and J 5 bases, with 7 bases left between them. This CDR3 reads CASSHRDEQYF. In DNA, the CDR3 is TGTGCCAGCAGCCACCGGGACGAGCAGTACTTC.

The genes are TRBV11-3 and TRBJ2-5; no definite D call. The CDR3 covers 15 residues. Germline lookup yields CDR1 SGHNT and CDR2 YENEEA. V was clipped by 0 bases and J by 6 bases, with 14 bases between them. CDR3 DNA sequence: TGTGCCAGCAGCTTAGATCCGGCAGGTTTACAGACCCAGTACTTC. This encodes CASSLDPAGLQTQYF.

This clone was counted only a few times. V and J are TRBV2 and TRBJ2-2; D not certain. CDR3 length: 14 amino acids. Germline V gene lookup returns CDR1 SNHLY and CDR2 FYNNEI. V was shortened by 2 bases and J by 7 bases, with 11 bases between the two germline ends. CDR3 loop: CASSEMRWIGELFF. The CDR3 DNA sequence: TGTGCCAGCAGTGAAATGAGGTGGATCGGGGAGCTGTTTTTT.

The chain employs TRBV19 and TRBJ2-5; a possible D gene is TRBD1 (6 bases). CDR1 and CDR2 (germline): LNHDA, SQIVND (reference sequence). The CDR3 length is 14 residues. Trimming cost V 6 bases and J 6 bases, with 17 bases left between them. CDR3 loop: CASSQGFPPQTQYF. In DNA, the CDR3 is TGTGCCAGTAGCCAGGGGTTCCCCCCTCAGACCCAGTACTTC.

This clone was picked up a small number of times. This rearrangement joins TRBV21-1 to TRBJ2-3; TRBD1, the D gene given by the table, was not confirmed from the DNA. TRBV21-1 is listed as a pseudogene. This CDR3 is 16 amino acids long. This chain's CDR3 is CASSKKGGPRTDTQYF. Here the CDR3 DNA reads TGTGCCAGCAGCAAAAAAGGGGGACCTCGCACAGATACGCAGTATTTT.

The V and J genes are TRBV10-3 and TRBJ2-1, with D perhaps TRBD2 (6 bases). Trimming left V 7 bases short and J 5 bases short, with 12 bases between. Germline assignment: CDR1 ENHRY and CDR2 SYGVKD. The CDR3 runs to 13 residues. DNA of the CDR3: TGTGCCATCACCGGAATAGCGGACAATGAGCAGTTCTTC. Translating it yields CAITGIADNEQFF.

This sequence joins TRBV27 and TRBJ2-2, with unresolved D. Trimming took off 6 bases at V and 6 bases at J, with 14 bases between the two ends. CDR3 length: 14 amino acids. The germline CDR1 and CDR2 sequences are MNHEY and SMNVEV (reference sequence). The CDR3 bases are TGTGCCAGCAGCGACGGCGCCGAGGCCGGGGAGCTGTTTTTT. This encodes CASSDGAEAGELFF.

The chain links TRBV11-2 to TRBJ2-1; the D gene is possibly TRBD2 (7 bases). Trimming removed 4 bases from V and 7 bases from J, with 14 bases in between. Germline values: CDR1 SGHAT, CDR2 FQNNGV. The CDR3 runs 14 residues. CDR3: CASSSTGGRNEQFF. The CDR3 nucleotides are TGTGCCAGCAGCTCGACGGGGGGCCGGAATGAGCAGTTCTTC.